Listed here are 10 T cell receptor beta chains from one sample, sequenced in a study of T cells in Graves' hyperthyroidism and ophthalmopathy. TCR beta CDR3 regions were amplified from RNA. The HTBI set primed first-round TCR CDR3 RT-PCR. TCRdb reprocessed the multiplex PCR reads via MiXCR and lists one record per CDR3 protein. Altogether about 500,000 distinct CDR3 sequences are present, about 15% being singletons, with the ten largest covering about 17%. Input material: blood. Source of these receptors: a woman under 30 with Graves' hyperthyroidism.

This clonotype was detected many times. The chain combines TRBV6-1 with TRBJ1-1; no clear D. The ends were cut back, 2 bases at V and 7 bases at J, with 8 bases in the middle. This CDR3 is built from 12 residues. CDR1 is MNHNS and CDR2 is SASEGT in the germline V gene. CDR3 coding DNA: TGTGCCAGCAGTGAAACGGTCAATGAAGCTTTCTTT. It specifies CASSETVNEAFF.

This clonotype was observed many times. The rearrangement uses TRBV24-1 and TRBJ2-3; possibly TRBD2 for D (6 bases). The CDR3 has 14 residues. Trimming stripped 4 bases from V and 3 bases from J, with 10 bases between. The germline gives CDR1 KGHDR, CDR2 SFDVKD. The CDR3 sequence is CATSDPGLTDTQYF. The CDR3 DNA is TGTGCCACCAGTGACCCAGGACTAACAGATACGCAGTATTTT.

The count of this clonotype is one. This rearrangement joins TRBV6-2 or TRBV6-3 to TRBJ1-1; D is undetermined. Looked up from germline, CDR1 is MNHEY and CDR2 is SVGEGT. This CDR3 is 11 amino acids long. V was cut by 8 bases and J by 11 bases, with 15 bases left in between. The CDR3 protein is CASQFGPGAFF. The CDR3 DNA sequence: TGTGCCAGCCAGTTTGGGCCCGGGGCTTTCTTT.

This clonotype was recorded many times. The rearrangement uses TRBV6-5 and TRBJ2-7; 7 nucleotides agree with TRBD1. The CDR3 runs to 20 residues. Germline assignment: CDR1 MNHEY and CDR2 SVGAGI. J lost 0 bases, V lost 0 bases, and 17 bases had no gene match. CDR3 sequence: CASSYSMGKGASSRSYEQYF. The CDR3 nucleotides read TGTGCCAGCAGTTACTCGATGGGCAAGGGGGCGTCCTCCCGCTCCTACGAGCAGTACTTC.

This clonotype has just a few counts. The V call is TRBV10-1, the J call TRBJ2-5; D unresolved. The CDR3 extends over 12 amino acids. Germline CDR1 WNHNN, CDR2 SYGVQD (reference sequence). V was clipped by 4 bases and J by 3 bases, with 6 bases between them. The CDR3 protein is CASSAIKETQYF. The CDR3 DNA reads TGCGCCAGCAGTGCGATAAAAGAGACCCAGTACTTC.

There are a few counts of this clonotype. The chain employs TRBV28 and TRBJ1-2, with 9 bases fitting TRBD1. The germline V gene has CDR1 MDHEN and CDR2 SYDVKM. V gave up 6 bases and J gave up 5 bases; unmatched junction bases: 7. The CDR3 totals 14 residues. In nucleotides, the CDR3 is TGTGCCAGCAGAGACGGACAGGGGCAGTATGGCTACACCTTC. This codes for CASRDGQGQYGYTF.

This clonotype has only a few counts. This chain links TRBV20-1 with TRBJ1-4; TRBD1 aligns across 9 bases. Trimming took 1 base from V and 5 from J; bases not matched to a gene: 5. CDR3 length: 15 residues. CDR1 DFQATT and CDR2 SNEGSKA come from the germline V gene (reference sequence). CDR3: CSARGGGTGNEKLFF. In nucleotides, the CDR3 is TGCAGTGCTAGAGGAGGCGGGACAGGGAATGAAAAACTGTTTTTT.

This clonotype was counted between two and nine times. The CDR3 loop reads CSASGSSYEQYV. The CDR3 DNA follows: TGCAGTGCTAGCGGGAGCTCCTACGAGCAGTACGTC. V and J are TRBV20-1 and TRBJ2-7; maybe TRBD2 (6 bases). Germline V gene sequence: CDR1 DFQATT, CDR2 SNEGSKA (reference sequence). The germline V and J ends were trimmed by 3 bases and 0 bases, with 6 bases remaining between them. The CDR3 has 12 amino acids.

This clonotype occurred many times. V usage is TRBV19 and J usage is TRBJ1-5; D perhaps matches TRBD1 (6 bases). Germline CDR1 LNHDA, CDR2 SQIVND (reference sequence). The ends were cut back, 5 bases at V and 3 bases at J, with 11 bases in the middle. The CDR3 loop spans 14 amino acids. The chain's CDR3 is CASSYRVDNQPQHF. The CDR3 bases are TGTGCCAGTAGTTACAGGGTTGACAATCAGCCCCAGCATTTT.

This clonotype was recorded at least ten times. The chain has TRBV29-1 and TRBJ2-5, with TRBD1 matching over 9 bases. The germline gives CDR1 SQVTM, CDR2 ANQGSEA. This CDR3 has 16 residues. V trimming: 5 bases; J trimming: 4 bases; junction bases outside the gene matches: 14. This chain's CDR3 is CSVRGEQGAIGETQYF. The CDR3 DNA sequence: TGCAGCGTTCGCGGGGAACAGGGGGCGATTGGAGAGACCCAGTACTTC.